These 3 T cell receptor beta chains share one sample of origin, sequenced in a study of CXCR3-negative and CXCR3-positive naive CD8 T cells. General study results and limits: CXCR3-positive naive cells carried more hydrophobic TRB CDR3s than CXCR3-negative naive cells did.

No antigen is known for these receptors. The authors made the TRB cDNA libraries by 5' RACE using UMI labels. No DNA is given; TCRdb re-called the 5' RACE reads and lists each CDR3 protein once. The sample totals some 150,000 distinct CDR3 sequences. Sequencing was done on a sample of naive CXCR3+ CD8+ T cells from blood. Subset indicated: CD45RO-CCR7+CD27+CD95- naive CD8+ T cells expressing CXCR3 (TNR3+). Every receptor here comes from a human donor in good health. Some clones in this sample may be carry-over from other donors' samples.

The chain couples TRBV5-1 to TRBJ2-7; TCRdb calls TRBD1, which cannot be checked without DNA. Germline CDR1 SGHRS, CDR2 YFSETQ. The CDR3 has 14 residues. The CDR3 sequence: CASSSPDSSYEQYF.

The J gene is TRBJ2-1, the V gene TRBV20-1; TCRdb returns TRBD1, unconfirmable since there is no DNA. Looked up from germline, CDR1 is DFQATT and CDR2 is SNEGSKA (reference sequence). The CDR3 is 16 residues long. The CDR3 sequence: CSARPTTGAPYNEQFF.

The chain employs TRBV12-3 or TRBV12-4 and TRBJ2-1. The CDR3 extends over 15 amino acids. CDR3 loop: CASSRISHSYNEQFF.